Presented here are 32 T cell receptor beta chains from one specimen sequenced in a study of molecular identifiers for immune sequencing clone quantification. TCRdb re-called the PCR reads through MiXCR, storing one row per CDR3 protein. This repertoire shows around 480,000 distinct CDR3 sequences, about 26% found once; its top ten account for around 0.76%. Specimen: naive CD8+ T cells from blood, with Jurkat cell RNA spiked in. Stated subset: FACS-sorted CD8+CD4-CCR7+CD45RA+ naive T cells. The receptor set was obtained from a human donor in good health. Some libraries in this study had Jurkat cell RNA spiked in.

This chain joins TRBV7-3 and TRBJ2-1; D uncertain. V lost 7 bases and J lost 0, with 13 bases in between. The CDR3 covers 15 residues. CDR1 SGHTA and CDR2 FQGTGA come from the germline V gene. CDR3: CASTEHLSSYNEQFF. The CDR3 DNA sequence: TGTGCCAGCACCGAACACCTTTCCTCCTACAATGAGCAGTTCTTC.

V usage is TRBV6-1 and J usage is TRBJ1-4; 10 bases line up with TRBD1. The germline V gene has CDR1 MNHNS and CDR2 SASEGT. CDR3 length: 17 residues. V lost 6 bases and J lost 3; bases outside the gene matches: 10. In DNA, the CDR3 is TGTGCCAGCAGACCTTGGGGACAGGGGAGCCCTAATGAAAAACTGTTTTTT. This encodes CASRPWGQGSPNEKLFF.

Points on this clonotype: Compared with germline, one end of the junction differs, possibly owing to a read error. The CDR3 region has the DNA TGCGCCGGCAGCCGAGATCGACTAGCGGGCAGCTCTGGGGCCAACGTCCTGACTTTC. Its protein product is CAGSRDRLAGSSGANVLTF. The V call is TRBV4-1, the J call TRBJ2-6; 10 bases line up with TRBD2. Germline values: CDR1 MGHRA, CDR2 YSYEKL. The CDR3 is made up of 19 amino acids.

The chain combines TRBV16 with TRBJ2-7; possibly TRBD2 for D (6 bases). This CDR3 comprises 14 residues. CDR1 and CDR2 (germline): KGHSY, FQNENV. V gave up 1 base and J gave up 3 bases, with 10 bases separating them. The CDR3 protein is CASSQLASDYEQYF. The CDR3 DNA is TGTGCCAGCAGCCAATTGGCTAGCGACTACGAGCAGTACTTC.

V usage is TRBV3-1 and J usage is TRBJ2-7; no firm D call. Germline lookup yields CDR1 LGHDT and CDR2 YNNKEL (reference sequence). This CDR3 is built from 17 residues. V lost 0 bases and J lost 3, with 18 bases in between. The CDR3 nucleotides are TGTGCCAGCAGCCAAGAAGGATTCGCGCTGGGTTTCTACGAGCAGTACTTC. Translating gives CASSQEGFALGFYEQYF.

In regard to this clonotype: A much larger clone differs from this one at a single base, so this may be a read error. The conserved phenylalanine or tryptophan normally closing the CDR3 is absent here, so this likely arose from a read error. V usage is TRBV12-3 or TRBV12-4 and J usage is TRBJ2-3, with D maybe TRBD1 (5 bases). V was shortened by 1 base and J by 4 bases, with 12 bases between the two germline ends. CDR3 length: 15 amino acids. The DNA of the CDR3 is TGTGCCAGCAGTTTAGGGCAGGGTATACCAGATACGCAGTATTCT. Amino acid sequence: CASSLGQGIPDTQYS.

This clonotype was seen ten or more times. The rearrangement links TRBV19 to TRBJ2-1; no clear D. The CDR3 consists of 15 residues. The V gene lost 3 bases and the J gene lost 0 bases, with 9 bases spanning the gap. CDR1 and CDR2 (germline): LNHDA, SQIVND (reference sequence). The CDR3 DNA sequence: TGTGCCAGTAGTATCTCCCCTAGCTCCTACAATGAGCAGTTCTTC. Residues: CASSISPSSYNEQFF.

This clonotype has ten or more counts. The chain employs TRBV7-6 and TRBJ2-3; 8 bases agree with TRBD2. V was pared by 0 bases and J by 5 bases, with 4 bases of the junction left unmatched. Looked up from germline, CDR1 is SGHVS and CDR2 is FNYEAQ. The CDR3 has 15 residues. The CDR3 coding sequence is TGTGCCAGCAGCTTAGCGTACGGGGGGGAAGATACGCAGTATTTT. It yields the protein CASSLAYGGEDTQYF.

A note on this clonotype: The junction shows a germline mismatch at one end, possibly a read error. This sequence joins TRBV12-3 or TRBV12-4 and TRBJ2-2; possibly TRBD2 for D (6 bases). This CDR3 has 12 residues. CDR3 sequence (DNA): TGTGCCAGCAGTCCAGTGGGCGGGGAGCTGCTTTTT. Protein: CASSPVGGELLF.

Notes on this clonotype: A much larger clonotype is one base distant, so this may be a read error. The chain couples TRBV7-9 to TRBJ2-7; TRBD1 matches at 7 bases. Germline V gene data show CDR1 as SEHNR and CDR2 as FQNEAQ (reference sequence). The CDR3 runs 11 residues. In nucleotides, the CDR3 is TGTGCCAGCAGCTTTACAGGGGAGCAGCACTTC. This sequence encodes CASSFTGEQHF.

The gene calls are TRBV3-1 and TRBJ1-4; possibly TRBD1 for D (6 bases). The CDR3 has 14 residues. Trimming shortened V by 7 bases and J by 8 bases, and 17 bases separated the two germline ends. The germline V gene encodes CDR1 LGHDT and CDR2 YNNKEL (reference sequence). The DNA for the CDR3 is TGTGCCAGCAATACAGGGCCGTCAGGGGAAAAACTGTTTTTT. It codes for CASNTGPSGEKLFF.

V is TRBV24-1 and J is TRBJ1-2; 10 positions match TRBD1. The CDR3 contains 15 residues. CDR1 is KGHDR, CDR2 SFDVKD, per germline. The ends lost 3 bases at V and 6 bases at J; junction bases unmatched: 6. CDR3 protein: CATSDAPGQGNGYTF. The CDR3 region has the DNA TGTGCCACCAGTGATGCACCGGGACAGGGGAATGGCTACACCTTC.

This chain uses TRBV27 with TRBJ2-5, with a possible D match to TRBD1 (5 bases). Per the germline V gene, CDR1 is MNHEY and CDR2 is SMNVEV (reference sequence). CDR3 length: 15 amino acids. Trimming left V 6 bases short and J 2 bases short, with 16 bases between. The CDR3 reads CASSPGHLLQETQYF. In DNA, the CDR3 is TGTGCCAGCAGCCCCGGACACTTGCTGCAAGAGACCCAGTACTTC.

The chain uses TRBV7-9 and TRBJ2-5; TRBD2 matches 7 bases. Germline CDR1 is SEHNR and CDR2 is FQNEAQ (reference sequence). CDR3 length equals 16 residues. Germline trimming cut 3 bases from V and 3 bases from J; bases unmatched to any gene: 10. CDR3 in amino acids: CASSLWGGTNEETQYF. In DNA, the CDR3 is TGTGCCAGCAGCTTGTGGGGGGGAACTAATGAAGAGACCCAGTACTTC.

In its sample, this clonotype was seen many times. This CDR3 is CASSPSRGGYEQYF. The CDR3 region has the DNA TGTGCCAGCAGTCCTTCCAGGGGAGGGTACGAGCAGTACTTC. V and J are TRBV28 and TRBJ2-7; TRBD2 is a possible D gene (7 bases). The CDR3 has 14 amino acids. Trimming left V 5 bases short and J 4 bases short, with 15 bases between. Germline loops: CDR1 MDHEN, CDR2 SYDVKM.

Note on this clonotype: Sequence at one end of the junction differs from germline and may be a read error. The chain is built from TRBV6-6 and TRBJ2-1, with D tentatively TRBD2 (5 bases). The CDR3 length is 15 residues. Germline values: CDR1 MNHNY, CDR2 SVGAGI (reference sequence). The CDR3 loop reads CASGYVAGSYNEQFF. In DNA, the CDR3 is TGTGCCAGCGGTTACGTGGCGGGCTCCTACAATGAGCAGTTCTTC.

This clonotype was found many times. The chain employs TRBV20-1 and TRBJ2-3; TRBD2 aligns across 13 bases. The CDR3 spans 17 residues. The junction had 16 bases not matched to a gene; V was cut back by 6 bases and J by 7 bases. Germline V lookup: CDR1 DFQATT, CDR2 SNEGSKA (reference sequence). In nucleotides, the CDR3 is TGCAGTGCCCCGACTGGACTAGCGGGAGTCCTTATGAATACGCAGTATTTT. It translates to CSAPTGLAGVLMNTQYF.

This clonotype was observed a few times. The chain uses TRBV24-1 and TRBJ2-2; 11 bases fit TRBD2. This CDR3 comprises 18 residues. Germline trimming cut 1 base from V and 4 bases from J; bases unmatched to any gene: 7. Germline V gene sequence: CDR1 KGHDR, CDR2 SFDVKD. CDR3 amino acids: CATSDLPQTSGTTGELFF. CDR3 coding DNA: TGTGCCACCAGTGATTTACCTCAGACTAGCGGGACCACCGGGGAGCTGTTTTTT.

The rearrangement uses TRBV19 and TRBJ1-5, with D possibly being TRBD1 (5 bases). In germline, CDR1 is LNHDA, CDR2 SQIVND (reference sequence). This CDR3 comprises 14 residues. The V end was cut by 8 bases, the J end by 0 bases, with 11 bases between. CDR3 sequence: CASYDRYSNQPQHF. The DNA for the CDR3 is TGTGCCAGTTATGACAGATATAGCAATCAGCCCCAGCATTTT.

This chain links TRBV5-6 with TRBJ2-7; D might be TRBD1 or TRBD2, each matching 6 bases. CDR1 and CDR2 (germline): SGHDT, YYEEEE. The CDR3 is made up of 13 amino acids. The V end lost 3 bases, the J end lost 6 bases, and 13 bases lay between the germline ends. The CDR3 here is CASSWRGASEQYF. The CDR3 nucleotides read TGTGCCAGCAGCTGGAGGGGGGCGTCCGAGCAGTACTTC.

Points on this clonotype: A much larger clone lies one base from this, so it may be a read error. CDR3 bases: TGTGCCAGCAGCCAAGCGACAGGAGACAGTAGAAATCGTTTT. This encodes CASSQATGDSRNRF. The V call is TRBV13, the J call TRBJ2-3; D is perhaps TRBD1 (6 bases). Germline assignment: CDR1 PRHDT and CDR2 FYEKMQ (reference sequence). The CDR3 covers 14 residues.

To note about this clonotype: Being one base from a much bigger clone, this may be a read error. The chain joins TRBV4-1 to TRBJ2-3; D is possibly TRBD1 (5 bases). The CDR3 totals 16 residues. V was pared by 1 base and J by 0 bases, with 11 bases between. Germline CDR1 is MGHRA and CDR2 is YSYEKL. CDR3 sequence: CASSQGGIPSTDTQYF. The CDR3 DNA reads TGCGCCAGCAGCCAAGGGGGCATACCTAGCACAGATACGCAGTATTTT.

The genes are TRBV5-1 and TRBJ2-1; TRBD2 aligns across 11 bases. CDR3 length equals 18 residues. The J segment lost 6 bases and the V segment lost 2 bases, leaving 13 bases of the junction unmatched. Germline values: CDR1 SGHRS, CDR2 YFSETQ. In nucleotides, the CDR3 is TGCGCCAGCAGCTTAGAACTCACTAGCGGGGGAAGGGGCAATGAGCAGTTCTTC. It is translated as CASSLELTSGGRGNEQFF.

In regard to this clonotype: One junction end disagrees with the germline gene, perhaps due to a read error. The chain links TRBV28 to TRBJ1-4; D gene unclear. Germline loops: CDR1 MDHEN, CDR2 SYDVKM. This CDR3 has 16 residues. As DNA, the CDR3 is TGTGCCAGCAGTCCGACGGAGGGAGCAACTAATGAAAAACCGTTTTTT. This encodes CASSPTEGATNEKPFF.

The rearrangement links TRBV27 to TRBJ1-5, with D perhaps TRBD1 (5 bases). V lost 0 bases and J lost 9, with 15 bases in between. From germline, CDR1 is MNHEY and CDR2 SMNVEV (reference sequence). This CDR3 has 15 residues. Here the CDR3 DNA reads TGTGCCAGCAGTTTATCTTCAGGGACGCAATGGCCCCAGCATTTT. Its protein is CASSLSSGTQWPQHF.

This clonotype showed up many times. The chain links TRBV29-1 to TRBJ2-2; tentative D call: TRBD1 (6 bases). V shed 6 bases and J shed 2 bases, with 10 bases lying between them. From germline, CDR1 is SQVTM and CDR2 ANQGSEA. The CDR3 has 13 residues. The CDR3 DNA reads TGCAGCGTCGAACAGGGAAACACCGGGGAGCTGTTTTTT. It encodes CSVEQGNTGELFF.

Concerning this clonotype: With a much larger clone just one base away, this may be a read error. V usage is TRBV5-1 and J usage is TRBJ1-1; 7 positions match TRBD1. CDR3 length: 14 residues. V shed 4 bases, J shed 8 bases, and the junction held 11 bases outside the gene matches. CDR1 and CDR2 (germline): SGHRS, YFSETQ. The CDR3 bases are TGCGCCAGCAGCGCACCCAACAGGGGCGGGGAAGCTTTCTTT. Translation gives CASSAPNRGGEAFF. The variable domain in full, completed from reference TRBV5-1 and TRBJ1-1, reads KAGVTQTPRYLIKTRGQQVTLSCSPISGHRSVSWYQQTPGQGLQFLFEYFSETQRNKGNFPGRFSGRQFSNSRSEMNVSTLELGDSALYLCASSAPNRGGEAFFGQGTRLTVV.

This clonotype was counted only a few times. The chain recombines TRBV30 with TRBJ1-5; tentatively, D is TRBD1 (5 bases). The CDR3 consists of 13 residues. With 2 bases removed from V and 1 base from J, the gap between germline ends came to 6 bases. CDR1 and CDR2 (germline): GTSNPN, SVGIG (reference sequence). CDR3 coding DNA: TGTGCCTGGAGTCACAGGAGCAATCAGCCCCAGCATTTT. It yields the protein CAWSHRSNQPQHF.

This clonotype has a handful of counts. The genes are TRBV30 and TRBJ2-5, with 7 bases fitting TRBD2. CDR1 and CDR2 from the germline V gene are GTSNPN and SVGIG (reference sequence). V lost 3 bases, J lost 5 bases, and 6 bases stayed unmatched. The CDR3 contains 13 residues. CDR3 amino acids: CAWRPGGGETQYF. CDR3 sequence (DNA): TGTGCCTGGAGGCCGGGGGGTGGGGAGACCCAGTACTTC.

The rearrangement links TRBV28 to TRBJ1-2; D gene ambiguous. Trimming took 2 bases from V and 3 from J, leaving 16 bases between them. From germline, CDR1 is MDHEN and CDR2 SYDVKM. The CDR3 length is 16 residues. The CDR3 spells CASSLPPASYDYGYTF. The CDR3 nucleotides read TGTGCCAGCAGTTTACCCCCAGCCTCTTATGACTATGGCTACACCTTC.

This rearrangement joins TRBV2 to TRBJ2-3; 10 positions agree with TRBD2. Trimming took 3 bases from V and 2 from J; bases not matched to a gene: 2. The CDR3 runs to 15 residues. Germline loops: CDR1 SNHLY, CDR2 FYNNEI. The CDR3 region is CASSDTSGATDTQYF. In nucleotides, the CDR3 is TGTGCCAGCAGTGACACTAGCGGGGCCACAGATACGCAGTATTTT. The full variable domain, with the rest looked up from reference TRBV2 and TRBJ2-3, is EPEVTQTPSHQVTQMGQEVILRCVPISNHLYFYWYRQILGQKVEFLVSFYNNEISEKSEIFDDQFSVERPDGSNFTLKIRSTKLEDSAMYFCASSDTSGATDTQYFGPGTRLTVL.

This clonotype was picked up many times. This chain joins TRBV7-9 and TRBJ2-3, with 7 bases matching TRBD2. V dropped 4 bases and J dropped 3; count of bases not matched to a gene: 7. Germline V gives CDR1 SEHNR, CDR2 FQNEAQ (reference sequence). This CDR3 contains 15 residues. In DNA form, the CDR3 reads TGTGCCAGCAGCTCAGGACTAGAACCGACAGATACGCAGTATTTT. As protein: CASSSGLEPTDTQYF.